This is a list of T cell receptor beta chains from one sample in a study of cytomegalovirus exposure and HLA in healthy donors. Method: immunoSEQ multiplex PCR; TCRdb's copy keeps in-frame clones and lacks some. The profile shows a few hundred thousand clones, more than 80% of them singletons. Sequencing was done on a sample of PBMCs. The origin of the receptors is a man in his thirties or forties in good health and CMV-seronegative. Each CDR3 is given with its conserved first and last residue. The D gene is left open where the match is weak. Only part of the rows carry a size: once, few, many, or a class if the clone is expanded.

once TRBJ1-2 TRBV4-1 . CASSQSAGYSNYGYTF TGCGCCAGCAGCCAATCCGCAGGGTATTCCAACTATGGCTACACCTTC
. TRBJ2-3 TRBV2 . CASSDTTRLTDTQYF TGTGCCAGCAGTGATACTACTCGACTCACAGATACGCAGTATTTT
. TRBJ1-1 TRBV5-6 . CASSLTTNTEAFF TGTGCCAGCAGCTTGACAACAAACACTGAAGCTTTCTTT
. TRBJ1-6 TRBV4-3 . CASSQEKWSPSSYNSPLHF TGCGCCAGCAGCCAAGAAAAATGGTCCCCGAGCTCCTATAATTCACCCCTCCACTTT
. TRBJ2-1 TRBV9 . CASSVGTDYNEQFF TGTGCCAGCAGCGTAGGAACAGACTACAATGAGCAGTTCTTC
. TRBJ1-2 TRBV7-9 . CASSPPGGNYGYTF TGTGCCAGCAGCCCCCCGGGCGGGAACTATGGCTACACCTTC
few TRBJ2-2 TRBV9 TRBD2 CASSVLWTSGGNGELFF TGTGCCAGCAGCGTCCTTTGGACTAGCGGGGGGAACGGGGAGCTGTTTTTT
. TRBJ1-2 TRBV5-4 TRBD1 CASSQDPGRQGNYGYTF TGTGCCAGCAGCCAAGATCCTGGGAGACAGGGAAACTATGGCTACACCTTC
. TRBJ1-1 TRBV6-1 . CASSEGGQMNTEAFF TGTGCCAGCAGTGAAGGTGGGCAGATGAACACTGAAGCTTTCTTT
. TRBJ2-1 TRBV4-1 . CASSQEGALNEQFF TGCGCCAGCAGCCAAGAAGGGGCGCTTAATGAGCAGTTCTTC
. TRBJ2-7 TRBV6-5 . CASSYSMGSPSYEQYF TGTGCCAGCAGTTACTCGATGGGGAGTCCTTCCTACGAGCAGTACTTC
. TRBJ2-3 TRBV5-6 . CASSLGGISTDTQYF TGTGCCAGCAGCTTGGGAGGGATAAGCACAGATACGCAGTATTTT
. TRBJ1-4 TRBV29-1 TRBD1 CSVEQGGGEKLFF TGCAGCGTTGAACAGGGGGGAGGCGAAAAACTGTTTTTT
. TRBJ2-4 TRBV15 TRBD2 CATSQRRAGVTKNIQYF TGTGCCACCAGCCAGAGGAGGGCGGGAGTGACCAAAAACATTCAGTACTTC
. TRBJ2-3 TRBV29-1 TRBD2 CSVTLVASGARITDTQYF TGCAGCGTCACCCTGGTGGCTAGCGGGGCCCGAATCACAGATACGCAGTATTTT
once TRBJ2-1 TRBV23-1 . CASNTGTNSYNEQFF TGCGCCAGCAACACGGGGACAAACTCCTACAATGAGCAGTTCTTC
. TRBJ2-2 TRBV7-8 . CASSSKLANTGELFF TGTGCCAGCAGCTCGAAACTTGCGAACACCGGGGAGCTGTTTTTT
. TRBJ1-1 TRBV19 . CASSRVGTGLTSEAFF TGTGCCAGTAGTAGGGTAGGGACTGGTTTAACATCTGAAGCTTTCTTT
. TRBJ2-7 TRBV4-2 TRBD2 CASSQYAGGYEQYF TGTGCCAGCAGCCAATATGCGGGGGGTTACGAGCAGTACTTC
few TRBJ2-3 TRBV6-6 TRBD1 CASKDRGRADTQYF TGTGCCAGCAAAGACAGGGGGCGCGCGGATACGCAGTATTTT
. TRBJ2-1 TRBV2 . CASSARLDPLNNEQFF TGTGCCAGCAGCGCCAGACTAGACCCATTAAACAATGAGCAGTTCTTC
. TRBJ1-1 TRBV5-1 . CASSFGLEQTNTEAFF TGCGCCAGCAGCTTTGGACTCGAACAGACGAACACTGAAGCTTTCTTT
. TRBJ1-1 TRBV6-6 . CASSYSTGVTEAFF TGTGCCAGCAGTTACTCGACAGGTGTAACTGAAGCTTTCTTT
. TRBJ2-7 TRBV18 . CASSPPSGGIYEQYF TGTGCCAGCTCACCCCCCTCAGGGGGGATATACGAGCAGTACTTC
. TRBJ2-7 TRBV19 . CASSIRAGTYEQYF TGTGCCAGTAGTATCCGGGCAGGGACCTACGAGCAGTACTTC
. TRBJ2-5 TRBV21-1 . CASSKEQGPKNQQETQYF TGTGCCAGCAGCAAAGAACAGGGGCCAAAGAACCAACAAGAGACCCAGTACTTC
. TRBJ1-3 TRBV2 . CASSASGGSGNTIYF TGTGCCAGCAGCGCCTCCGGGGGCTCTGGAAACACCATATATTTT
. TRBJ2-3 TRBV6-5 . CASATGAEADTQYF TGTGCCAGCGCCACAGGCGCCGAGGCGGATACGCAGTATTTT
. TRBJ2-2 TRBV11-2 TRBD1 CASGTGRNTGELFF TGTGCCAGCGGGACAGGGAGGAACACCGGGGAGCTGTTTTTT
. TRBJ1-1 TRBV6-5 TRBD1 CASRPTGLGGTEAFF TGTGCCAGCAGGCCGACAGGGTTGGGAGGCACTGAAGCTTTCTTT
. TRBJ2-7 TRBV9 TRBD1 CASSAGGGNYEQYF TGCGCCAGCAGCGCAGGGGGCGGTAACTACGAGCAGTACTTC
. TRBJ2-2 TRBV29-1 TRBD1 CSGGGTGAGELFF TGCAGCGGGGGCGGGACAGGGGCCGGGGAGCTGTTTTTT
. TRBJ2-7 TRBV9 . CASSVEDSAYEQYF TGTGCCAGCAGCGTAGAGGACAGTGCCTACGAGCAGTACTTC
. TRBJ1-5 TRBV6-5 . CASSYPDKNQPQHF TGTGCCAGCAGTTACCCGGACAAGAATCAGCCCCAGCATTTT
. TRBJ2-2 TRBV4-1 . CASSQRGQGLAGELFF TGCGCCAGCAGCCAACGCGGGCAGGGGTTGGCCGGGGAGCTGTTTTTT
. TRBJ1-2 TRBV29-1 . CSVPSPGNYGYTF TGCAGCGTCCCCTCGCCCGGGAACTATGGCTACACCTTC
few TRBJ2-7 TRBV4-3 . CASSQDSQGPYEQYF TGCGCCAGCAGCCAAGACTCGCAGGGGCCCTACGAGCAGTACTTC
. TRBJ1-2 TRBV4-1 . CASSQGNEGYGYTF TGCGCCAGCAGCCAAGGTAACGAGGGCTATGGCTACACCTTC
. TRBJ2-2 TRBV7-9 . CASSYGVGILNTGELFF TGTGCCAGCAGCTACGGGGTAGGGATATTGAACACCGGGGAGCTGTTTTTT
. TRBJ2-5 TRBV4-1 TRBD2 CASSQDGPGGEETQYF TGCGCCAGCAGCCAAGATGGACCGGGGGGTGAAGAGACCCAGTACTTC
. TRBJ2-7 TRBV6-5 TRBD1 CASRLGTGPYEQYF TGTGCCAGCAGACTCGGGACAGGTCCGTACGAGCAGTACTTC
. TRBJ2-7 TRBV19 TRBD2 CASSIAGGPYEQYF TGTGCCAGTAGTATCGCGGGGGGCCCCTACGAGCAGTACTTC
. TRBJ2-3 TRBV5-4 TRBD2 CASSLSGGGTDTQYF TGTGCCAGCAGCCTAAGCGGGGGGGGGACAGATACGCAGTATTTT
once TRBJ2-7 TRBV29-1 . CSVGQKNTYEQYF TGCAGCGTTGGACAGAAGAATACCTACGAGCAGTACTTC
. TRBJ1-2 TRBV27 TRBD1 CASSRWDRGGDYGYTF TGTGCCAGCAGTAGGTGGGACAGGGGTGGGGACTATGGCTACACCTTC